This T cell receptor beta chain was identified during a study of blood T cell repertoires in COVID-19. Per germline, CDR1 LNHDA and CDR2 SQIVND (reference sequence). The length of the CDR3 is 14 residues. Trimming cost V 3 bases and J 4 bases, with 12 bases left between them. TCRdb's table, derived via immunoSEQ multiplex PCR, lists solely in-frame clones and lacks some. The repertoire holds about 140,000 clones, roughly 84% seen once, with approximately 5.3% in the top ten. The TCR comes from a man in his 70s who had been exposed to COVID-19. The sample comprised PBMCs or T cells enriched from blood (not recorded which). This chain joins TRBV19 and TRBJ1-2; weak D call: TRBD1 (6 bases). Here the CDR3 DNA reads TGTGCCAGTAGTATGTGGACAGAATCCTATGGCTACACCTTC. Encoded protein: CASSMWTESYGYTF. Based on the CDR3 plus reference TRBV19 and TRBJ1-2, the full variable domain is DGGITQSPKYLFRKEGQNVTLSCEQNLNHDAMYWYRQDPGQGLRLIYYSQIVNDFQKGDIAEGYSVSREKKESFPLTVTSAQKNPTAFYLCASSMWTESYGYTFGSGTRLTVV.